One T cell receptor beta chain is described in this entry. The sample is drawn from a study of blood T cell repertoires in COVID-19. On the study more broadly: Specimens from acute and convalescent COVID-19 originated in the United States, Italy and Spain. From T cells, B-cell-depleted T cells, or PBMCs came the material, which was cDNA or gDNA.

As originally analysed: Reference gene primer amplification gave estimated nucleated cell counts. Produced via immunoSEQ multiplex PCR; TCRdb's table is partial and in-frame only. V, J and clone size reflect that table, while D and trimming were determined from the DNA. The sample includes some 200,000 clones, around nine tenths of them seen just once. The CDR3 sequence is 13 residues long. The V end lost 1 base, the J end lost 8 bases, and 12 bases lay between the germline ends. Germline CDR1 and CDR2: SGHDT and YYEEEE. Material: peripheral blood. The source is a man aged 18-30 years with active or convalescent COVID-19. J is TRBJ1-2 and V is TRBV5-6; the D is unclear. CDR3 region: CASSLYGKTGYTF. Written as DNA, the CDR3 is TGTGCCAGCAGCTTGTACGGGAAAACGGGCTACACCTTC.